This T cell receptor beta chain was obtained from a study of cytomegalovirus exposure and HLA in healthy donors. Whole-study findings and limits: TCR association rates varied by HLA locus in a later analysis, with DRB1 highest and HLA-C lowest. TCR beta V segments were, for the most part, productive about 87% or about 30% of the time in an earlier analysis.

PCR primers comprised 60 Vbeta and 13 Jbeta primers. Repertoires were generated with immunoSEQ multiplex PCR, while TCRdb's copy carries only in-frame clones and drops some. The table lists roughly 89,000 clones, roughly 80% of them singletons. The CDR3 is made up of 18 amino acids. Germline CDR1 is SGHRS and CDR2 is YFSETQ. V was clipped by 4 bases and J by 0 bases; unmatched bases: 9. As to this clone: The target antigen is unknown.

V is TRBV5-1 and J is TRBJ1-6; the match to TRBD1 covers 8 bases. This clonotype was obtained from a man younger than 45 in good health and CMV-seropositive. Sequencing input: PBMCs. CDR3 nucleotide sequence: TGCGCCAGCAGCCTGACAGGGGTCTGGAGCTCCTATAATTCACCCCTCCACTTT. This encodes CASSLTGVWSSYNSPLHF.